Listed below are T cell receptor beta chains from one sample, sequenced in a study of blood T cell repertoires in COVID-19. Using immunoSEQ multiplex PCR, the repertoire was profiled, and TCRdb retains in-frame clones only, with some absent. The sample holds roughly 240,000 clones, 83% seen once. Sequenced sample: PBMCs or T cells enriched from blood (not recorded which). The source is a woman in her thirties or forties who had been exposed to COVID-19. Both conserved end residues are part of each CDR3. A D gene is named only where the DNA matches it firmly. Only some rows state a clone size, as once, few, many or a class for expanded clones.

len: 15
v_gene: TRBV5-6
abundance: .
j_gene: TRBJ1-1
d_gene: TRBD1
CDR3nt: TGTGCCAGCAGCTCCGGGACAGGTATAAATGTTGAAGCTTTCTTT
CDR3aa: CASSSGTGINVEAFF

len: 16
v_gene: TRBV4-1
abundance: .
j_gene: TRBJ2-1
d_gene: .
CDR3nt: TGCGCCAGCAGCCAAGATTGGGGGCAGTTCATCAATGAGCAGTTCTTC
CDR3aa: CASSQDWGQFINEQFF

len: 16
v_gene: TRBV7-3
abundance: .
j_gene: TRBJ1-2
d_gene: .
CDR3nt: TGTGCCAGCAGCCGGGGGACGCAACCTCCTTCCCAGGGCTACACCTTC
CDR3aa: CASSRGTQPPSQGYTF

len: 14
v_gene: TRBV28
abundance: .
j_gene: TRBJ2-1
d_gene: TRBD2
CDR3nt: TGTGCCAGCAGGAACGGGGGGGCCGGGAATGAGCAGTTCTTC
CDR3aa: CASRNGGAGNEQFF

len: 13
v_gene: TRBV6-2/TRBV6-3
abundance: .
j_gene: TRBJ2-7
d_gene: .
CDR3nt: TGTGCCAGCAGTTCGGGGGACCACTACGAGCAGTACTTC
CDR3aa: CASSSGDHYEQYF

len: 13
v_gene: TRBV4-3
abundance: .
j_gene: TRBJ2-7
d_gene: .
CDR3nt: TGCGCCAGCAGCCAAGACAGGAATACCGAGCAGTACTTC
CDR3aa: CASSQDRNTEQYF

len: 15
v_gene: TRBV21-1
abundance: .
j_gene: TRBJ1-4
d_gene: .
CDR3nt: TGTGCCAGCAGCAAAGGACAGGGCCCTAATGAAAAACTGTTTTTT
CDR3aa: CASSKGQGPNEKLFF

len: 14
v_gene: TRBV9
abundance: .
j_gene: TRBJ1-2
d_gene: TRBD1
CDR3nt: TGTGCCAGCAGCGTACGGACAGGCCTCTATGGCTACACCTTC
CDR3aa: CASSVRTGLYGYTF

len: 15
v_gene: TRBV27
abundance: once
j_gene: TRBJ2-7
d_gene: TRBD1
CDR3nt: TGTGCCAGCAGTTCTTTGGGACAGGCCCCCTACGAGCAGTACTTC
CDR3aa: CASSSLGQAPYEQYF

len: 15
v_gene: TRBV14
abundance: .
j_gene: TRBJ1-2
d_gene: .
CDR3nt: TGTGCCAGCTCAGGCCGCATGGGGGCCCGGGATGGCTACACCTTC
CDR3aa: CASSGRMGARDGYTF

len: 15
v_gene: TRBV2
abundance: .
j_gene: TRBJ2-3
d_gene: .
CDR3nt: TGTGCCAGCAGTGGGGGGCAGGGACGCACAGATACGCAGTATTTT
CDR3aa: CASSGGQGRTDTQYF

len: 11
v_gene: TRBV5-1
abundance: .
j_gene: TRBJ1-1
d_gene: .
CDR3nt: TGCGCCAGCAGCTTCGGTGCTGAAGCTTTCTTT
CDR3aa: CASSFGAEAFF

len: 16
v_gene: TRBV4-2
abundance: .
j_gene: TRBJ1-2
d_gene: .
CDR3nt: TGTGCCAGCAGCCGCGCAGTAGAGGGGGAAAACTATGGCTACACCTTC
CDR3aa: CASSRAVEGENYGYTF

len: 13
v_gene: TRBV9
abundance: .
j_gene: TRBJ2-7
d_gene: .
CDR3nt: TGTGCCAGCAGCGGGCAGGGTTCGAGCGAGCAGTACTTC
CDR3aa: CASSGQGSSEQYF

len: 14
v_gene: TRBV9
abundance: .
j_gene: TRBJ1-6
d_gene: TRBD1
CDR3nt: TGTGCCAGCAGCGGGACAGGAGATAATTCACCCCTCCACTTT
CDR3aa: CASSGTGDNSPLHF

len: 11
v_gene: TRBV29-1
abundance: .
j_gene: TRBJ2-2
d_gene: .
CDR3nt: TGCAGTACCACGGAGACCGGGGAGCTGTTTTTT
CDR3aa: CSTTETGELFF

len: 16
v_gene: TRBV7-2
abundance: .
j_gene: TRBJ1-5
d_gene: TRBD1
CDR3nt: TGTGCCAGCAGCCCCATGACAGGGGCTCGTGGACAGCCCCAGCATTTT
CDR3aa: CASSPMTGARGQPQHF

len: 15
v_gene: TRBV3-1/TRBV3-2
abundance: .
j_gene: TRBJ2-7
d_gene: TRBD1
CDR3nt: TGTGCCAGCAGCCTCGAGACAGGGATACGGAACGAGCAGTACTTC
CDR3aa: CASSLETGIRNEQYF

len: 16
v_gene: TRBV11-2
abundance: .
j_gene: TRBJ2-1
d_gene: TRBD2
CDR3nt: TGTGCCAGCAGCTTAGTGTGGCGGGGGAAGTACAATGAGCAGTTCTTC
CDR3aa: CASSLVWRGKYNEQFF

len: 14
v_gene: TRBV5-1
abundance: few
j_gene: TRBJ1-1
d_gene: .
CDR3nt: TGCGCCAGCAGCTTCCCGGGACAGAACACTGAAGCTTTCTTT
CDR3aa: CASSFPGQNTEAFF

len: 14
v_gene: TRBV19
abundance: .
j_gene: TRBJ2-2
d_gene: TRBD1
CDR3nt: TGTGCCAGTAGTATGGGACAGTTCCCCGGGGAGCTGTTTTTT
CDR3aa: CASSMGQFPGELFF

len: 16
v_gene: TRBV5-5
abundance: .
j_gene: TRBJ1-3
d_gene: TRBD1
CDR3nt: TGTGCCAGCAGTCCTGGACAGGGAGAAACTGGAAACACCATATATTTT
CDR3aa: CASSPGQGETGNTIYF

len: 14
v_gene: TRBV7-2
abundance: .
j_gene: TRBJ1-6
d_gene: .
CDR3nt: TGTGCCAGCAGCTTATCCAGCGGTAATTCACCCCTCCACTTT
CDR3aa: CASSLSSGNSPLHF

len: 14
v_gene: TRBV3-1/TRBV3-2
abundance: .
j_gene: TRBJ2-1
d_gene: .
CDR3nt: TGTGCCAGCAGCCACGGGGTTGGGGGCGATGAGCAGTTCTTC
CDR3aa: CASSHGVGGDEQFF

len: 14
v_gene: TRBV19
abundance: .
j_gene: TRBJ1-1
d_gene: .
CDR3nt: TGTGCCAGTAGCACAGGCCTGTGGGACACTGAAGCTTTCTTT
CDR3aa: CASSTGLWDTEAFF

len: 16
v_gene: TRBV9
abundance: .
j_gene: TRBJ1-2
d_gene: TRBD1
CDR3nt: TGTGCCAGCAGCGTTGGCTCCACAGGGGGAAACTATGGCTACACCTTC
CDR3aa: CASSVGSTGGNYGYTF

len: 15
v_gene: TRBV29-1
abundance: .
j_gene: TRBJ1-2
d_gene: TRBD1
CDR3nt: TGCAGCGTTGAAGACCCTGGACAGGGATATTATGGCTACACCTTC
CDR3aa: CSVEDPGQGYYGYTF

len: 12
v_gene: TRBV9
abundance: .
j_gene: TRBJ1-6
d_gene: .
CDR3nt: TGTGCCAGCAGCCGACAAAATTCACCCCTCCACTTT
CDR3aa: CASSRQNSPLHF

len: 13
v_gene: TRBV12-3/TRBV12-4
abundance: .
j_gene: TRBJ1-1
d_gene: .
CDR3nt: TGTGCCAGCATCCAACAGGGGAACACTGAAGCTTTCTTT
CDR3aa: CASIQQGNTEAFF

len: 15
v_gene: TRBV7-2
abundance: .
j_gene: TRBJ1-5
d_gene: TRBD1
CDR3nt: TGTGCCAGCAGCTTAGTCAGAGGGGGCGGGCAGCCCCAGCATTTT
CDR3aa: CASSLVRGGGQPQHF

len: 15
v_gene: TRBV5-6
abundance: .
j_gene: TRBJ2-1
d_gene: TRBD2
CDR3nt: TGTGCCAGCAGATCCAGCGGGGAATCCTACAATGAGCAGTTCTTC
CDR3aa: CASRSSGESYNEQFF

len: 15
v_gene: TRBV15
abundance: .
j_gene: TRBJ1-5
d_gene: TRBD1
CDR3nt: TGTGCCACCAGCCGCCGGACAGGGGGCAATCAGCCCCAGCATTTT
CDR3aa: CATSRRTGGNQPQHF

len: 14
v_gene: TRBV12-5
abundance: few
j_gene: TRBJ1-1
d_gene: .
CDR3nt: TGTGCTAGTGGTTTGCCTCAGGGGAAGACTGAAGCTTTCTTT
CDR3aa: CASGLPQGKTEAFF

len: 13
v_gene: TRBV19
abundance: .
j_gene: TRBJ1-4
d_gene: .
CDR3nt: TGTGCCAGTAGTCAGGGAACTAATGAAAAACTGTTTTTT
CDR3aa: CASSQGTNEKLFF

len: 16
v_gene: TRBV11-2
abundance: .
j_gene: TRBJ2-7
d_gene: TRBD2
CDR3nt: TGTGCCAGCATCCGAGGGTCGCGGGGGGGCGCCTACGAGCAGTACTTC
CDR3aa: CASIRGSRGGAYEQYF